The T cell receptor (beta chain) described here comes from a study of blood T cell repertoires in COVID-19. On the study more broadly: In each case, the material was cDNA or gDNA derived from T cells, B-cell-depleted T cells, or PBMCs.

The data were produced by immunoSEQ multiplex PCR, yet TCRdb's version contains in-frame clones alone and is incomplete. The sample has a few hundred thousand clones, 80% to 85% seen once. Only one count was recorded for this clone. Participants came from fewer than 25 US areas, aged about 18 to 89 years. Self-reported history from a screening survey and questionnaire set each donor's cohort. Trimming cost V 6 bases and J 8 bases, with 16 bases left between them. Germline loops: CDR1 SNHLY, CDR2 FYNNEI. The CDR3 runs 13 residues. The receptor's source is a woman in her 50s who had recovered from COVID-19. Sequences were obtained from PBMCs or T cells enriched from blood (not recorded which). This rearrangement joins TRBV2 to TRBJ1-2; D not certain. CDR3 sequence (DNA): TGTGCCAGCAGCGCCGAAGCGAGGCTCGGCTACACCTTC. This encodes CASSAEARLGYTF. Variable domain in full (rest from reference TRBV2 and TRBJ1-2): EPEVTQTPSHQVTQMGQEVILRCVPISNHLYFYWYRQILGQKVEFLVSFYNNEISEKSEIFDDQFSVERPDGSNFTLKIRSTKLEDSAMYFCASSAEARLGYTFGSGTRLTVV.